The clone carrying this T cell receptor beta chain was counted a few times. Its matching antigen is unknown. Stated time point: week 47, end of study. Vaccination used 300 ug of mutant IDH1 20-mer peptide per dose, with topical imiquimod. Germline-derived CDR1 and CDR2 are LGHNT and FRNRAP. This CDR3 has 13 residues. The V and J ends lost 6 bases and 5 bases, in that order; junction bases with no gene match: 4. This sample stems from a study of a mutant IDH1 vaccine in newly diagnosed glioma. Study context: Vaccination began 4-6 weeks post radiotherapy alone, or with temozolomide cycles. Patients got radiotherapy, temozolomide, or both beforehand, and most got both.

Method: immunoSEQ multiplex PCR; TCRdb's copy keeps in-frame clones and lacks some. The sample lists tens of thousands of clones; less than 65% were seen once. Study findings and constraints: Of the patients, 80% to 95% had vaccine-induced immune responses.

The chain combines TRBV12-5 with TRBJ2-7; 10 bases are shared with TRBD1. This TCR was recovered from a middle-aged man with glioma. Some clones in this sample may be carry-over from other donors' samples. The sequenced sample was peripheral blood mononuclear cells (PBMCs), obtained from a glioma patient whose treatment included an IDH1 peptide vaccine. The CDR3 DNA sequence: TGTGCTAGTGGGACAGGGGGCATCAACGAGCAGTACTTC. Translated: CASGTGGINEQYF.